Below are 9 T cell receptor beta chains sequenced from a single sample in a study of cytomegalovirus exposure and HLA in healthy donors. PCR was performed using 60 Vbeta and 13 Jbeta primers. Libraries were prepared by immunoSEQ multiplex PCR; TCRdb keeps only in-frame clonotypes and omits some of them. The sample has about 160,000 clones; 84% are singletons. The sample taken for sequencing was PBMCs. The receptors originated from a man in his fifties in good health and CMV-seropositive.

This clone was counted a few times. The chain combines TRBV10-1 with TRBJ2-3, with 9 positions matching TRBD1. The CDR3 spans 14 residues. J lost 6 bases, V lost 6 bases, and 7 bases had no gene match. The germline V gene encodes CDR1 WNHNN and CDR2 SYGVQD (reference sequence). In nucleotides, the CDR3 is TGCGCCAGCAGCCGGGACAGGGCGCCCGATACGCAGTATTTT. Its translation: CASSRDRAPDTQYF.

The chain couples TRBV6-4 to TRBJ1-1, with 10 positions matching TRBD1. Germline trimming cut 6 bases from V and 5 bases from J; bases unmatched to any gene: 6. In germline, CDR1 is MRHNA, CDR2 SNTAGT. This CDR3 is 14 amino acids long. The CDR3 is CASRRDRGFTEAFF. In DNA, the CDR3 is TGTGCCAGCAGGAGGGACAGGGGTTTTACTGAAGCTTTCTTT.

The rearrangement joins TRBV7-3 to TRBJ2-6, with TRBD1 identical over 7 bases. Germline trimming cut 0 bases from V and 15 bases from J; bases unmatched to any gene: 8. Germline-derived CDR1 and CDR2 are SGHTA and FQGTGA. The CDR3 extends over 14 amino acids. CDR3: CASSLTRGTEGLTF. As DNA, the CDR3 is TGTGCCAGCAGCTTAACGAGGGGGACAGAAGGCCTGACTTTC.

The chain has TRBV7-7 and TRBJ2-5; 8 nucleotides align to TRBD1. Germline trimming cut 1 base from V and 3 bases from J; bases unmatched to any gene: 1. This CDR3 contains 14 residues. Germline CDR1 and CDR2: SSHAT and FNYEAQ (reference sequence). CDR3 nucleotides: TGTGCCAGCAGCTTAGGGACAGGGAAAGAGACCCAGTACTTC. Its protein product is CASSLGTGKETQYF.

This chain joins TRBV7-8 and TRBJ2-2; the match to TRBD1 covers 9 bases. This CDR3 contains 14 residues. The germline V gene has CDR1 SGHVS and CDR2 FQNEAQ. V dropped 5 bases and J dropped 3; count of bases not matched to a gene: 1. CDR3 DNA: TGTGCCAGCAGCCGGGACAGGGACACCGGGGAGCTGTTTTTT. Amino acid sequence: CASSRDRDTGELFF.

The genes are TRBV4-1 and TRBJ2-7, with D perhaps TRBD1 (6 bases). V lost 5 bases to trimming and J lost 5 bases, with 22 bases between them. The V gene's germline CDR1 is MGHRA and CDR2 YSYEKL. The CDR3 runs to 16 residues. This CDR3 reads CASSSSTGLGAHEQYF. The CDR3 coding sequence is TGCGCCAGCAGCTCATCAACCGGCTTGGGGGCTCACGAGCAGTACTTC.

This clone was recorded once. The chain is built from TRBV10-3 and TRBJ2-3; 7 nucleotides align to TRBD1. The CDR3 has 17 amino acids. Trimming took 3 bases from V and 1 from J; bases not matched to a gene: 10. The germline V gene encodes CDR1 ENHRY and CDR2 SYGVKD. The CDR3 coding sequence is TGTGCCATCAGTGATCAATGGACAGGCCGAGGCACAGATACGCAGTATTTT. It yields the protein CAISDQWTGRGTDTQYF.

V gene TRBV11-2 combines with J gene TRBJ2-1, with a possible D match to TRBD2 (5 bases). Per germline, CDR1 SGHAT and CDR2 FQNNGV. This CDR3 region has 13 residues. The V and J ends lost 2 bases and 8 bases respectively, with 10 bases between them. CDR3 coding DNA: TGTGCCAGCAGCTTATTGGCGGGCGATGAGCAGTTCTTC. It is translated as CASSLLAGDEQFF.

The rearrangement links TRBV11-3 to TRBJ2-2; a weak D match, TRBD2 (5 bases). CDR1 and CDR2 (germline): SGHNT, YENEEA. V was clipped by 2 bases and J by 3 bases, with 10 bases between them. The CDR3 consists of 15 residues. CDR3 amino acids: CASSLRVGDTGELFF. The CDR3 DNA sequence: TGTGCCAGCAGCTTAAGGGTGGGAGACACCGGGGAGCTGTTTTTT.